Below, 3 T cell receptor beta chains from the same sample are listed, as sequenced in a study of T cell repertoires in cytomegalovirus infection. TCRdb re-called the reads with MiXCR, one entry per CDR3 protein. Altogether about 260,000 distinct CDR3 sequences are present, around 9% being singletons, with the ten largest covering roughly 16%. Sequences were obtained from PBMCs. The receptors were gathered from a human donor in good health (CMV status not recorded). Some clones in this sample may be carry-over from other donors' samples.

The chain carries TRBV11-2 and TRBJ2-1; D gene uncertain. Between the trimmed V and J ends, which lost 0 bases and 9 bases, there was a span of 9 bases. CDR3 length equals 13 residues. CDR1 SGHAT and CDR2 FQNNGV come from the germline V gene. CDR3 amino acids: CASSLDPSAEQFF. For the CDR3, the DNA is TGTGCCAGCAGCTTAGATCCGTCGGCTGAGCAGTTCTTC.

This chain joins TRBV7-6 and TRBJ2-3; D unclear. V was pared by 6 bases and J by 0 bases, with 13 bases between. The CDR3 length is 15 residues. Germline CDR1 SGHVS, CDR2 FNYEAQ. The CDR3 spells CASSLTPSSTDTQYF. The CDR3 coding sequence is TGTGCCAGCAGTTTGACTCCTTCTAGCACAGATACGCAGTATTTT.

The chain is built from TRBV5-5 and TRBJ1-5; TRBD1 matches at 9 bases. The V gene's germline CDR1 is SGHKS and CDR2 YYEKEE (reference sequence). This CDR3 has 16 residues. J lost 6 bases, V lost 2 bases, and 9 bases had no gene match. Here the CDR3 reads CASSFQLDRGTQPQHF. The CDR3 DNA follows: TGTGCCAGCAGCTTTCAATTAGACAGGGGGACTCAGCCCCAGCATTTT. Using reference TRBV5-5 and TRBJ1-5 for the parts outside the CDR3, the full variable domain is DAGVTQSPTHLIKTRGQQVTLRCSPISGHKSVSWYQQVLGQGPQFIFQYYEKEERGRGNFPDRFSARQFPNYSSELNVNALLLGDSALYLCASSFQLDRGTQPQHFGDGTRLSIL.